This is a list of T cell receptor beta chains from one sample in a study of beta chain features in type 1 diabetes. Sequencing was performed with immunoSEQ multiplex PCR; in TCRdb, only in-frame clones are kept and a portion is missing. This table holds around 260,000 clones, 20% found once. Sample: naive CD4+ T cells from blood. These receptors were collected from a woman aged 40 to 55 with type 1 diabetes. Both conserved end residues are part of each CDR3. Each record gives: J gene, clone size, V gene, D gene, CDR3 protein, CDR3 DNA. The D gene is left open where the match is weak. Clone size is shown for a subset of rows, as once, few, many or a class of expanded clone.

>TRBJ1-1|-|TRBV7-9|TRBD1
CASSLEGTGTEAFF
TGTGCCAGCAGCTTAGAGGGGACAGGAACTGAAGCTTTCTTT
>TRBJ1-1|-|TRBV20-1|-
CSSGGLTEAFF
TGCAGTAGCGGGGGGCTTACTGAAGCTTTCTTT
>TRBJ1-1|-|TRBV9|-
CASSPQSGNTEAFF
TGTGCCAGCAGCCCGCAGTCGGGGAACACTGAAGCTTTCTTT
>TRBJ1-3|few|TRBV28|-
CASVDSGNTIYF
TGTGCCAGCGTAGACTCTGGAAACACCATATATTTT
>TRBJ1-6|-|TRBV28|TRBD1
CASSPATGQGSPLHF
TGTGCCAGCAGTCCCGCGACAGGGCAGGGTTCACCCCTCCACTTT
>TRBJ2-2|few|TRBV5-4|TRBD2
CASSFLTSGGNTGELFF
TGTGCCAGCAGCTTCCTGACTAGCGGGGGGAACACCGGGGAGCTGTTTTTT
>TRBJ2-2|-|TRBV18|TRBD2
CASSPPGLDTGELFF
TGTGCCAGCTCACCACCGGGACTAGACACCGGGGAGCTGTTTTTT
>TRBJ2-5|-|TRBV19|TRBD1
CASSINAGGETQYF
TGTGCCAGTAGTATCAACGCAGGGGGAGAGACCCAGTACTTC
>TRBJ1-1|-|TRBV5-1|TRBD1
CASGTGWNTEAFF
TGCGCCAGTGGGACAGGATGGAACACTGAAGCTTTCTTT
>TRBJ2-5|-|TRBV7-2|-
CASSLWVGETQYF
TGTGCCAGCAGCTTATGGGTCGGGGAGACCCAGTACTTC
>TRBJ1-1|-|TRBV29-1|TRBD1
CSAKEDRATEAFF
TGCAGCGCAAAGGAGGACAGGGCTACTGAAGCTTTCTTT
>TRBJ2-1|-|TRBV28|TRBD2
CASSPELAGRNEQFF
TGTGCCAGCAGTCCAGAACTAGCGGGGCGAAATGAGCAGTTCTTC
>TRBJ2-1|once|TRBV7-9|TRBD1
CASSWTGVGNEQFF
TGTGCCAGCAGCTGGACAGGGGTGGGCAATGAGCAGTTCTTC
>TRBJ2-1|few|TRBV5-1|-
CASSLRSQVNEQFF
TGCGCCAGCAGCTTGCGGTCCCAAGTCAATGAGCAGTTCTTC
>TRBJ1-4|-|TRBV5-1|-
CASSLRSTNEKLFF
TGCGCCAGCAGCTTGCGGTCAACTAATGAAAAACTGTTTTTT
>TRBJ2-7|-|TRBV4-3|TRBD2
CASSYKAGESYEQYF
TGCGCCAGCAGTTACAAAGCGGGAGAGTCCTACGAGCAGTACTTC
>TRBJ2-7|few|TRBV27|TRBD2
CASSWGGGMTYEQYF
TGTGCCAGCAGCTGGGGCGGGGGGATGACCTACGAGCAGTACTTC
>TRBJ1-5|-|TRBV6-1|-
CASSEAGGSNQPQHF
TGTGCCAGCAGTGAAGCCGGAGGTAGCAATCAGCCCCAGCATTTT
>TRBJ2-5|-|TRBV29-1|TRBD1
CSVGTGQETQYF
TGCAGCGTTGGGACAGGACAAGAGACCCAGTACTTC
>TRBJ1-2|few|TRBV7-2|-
CASSLGGADYGYTF
TGTGCCAGCAGCTTAGGGGGCGCCGACTATGGCTACACCTTC
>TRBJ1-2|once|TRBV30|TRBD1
CAWSRGTGINYGYTF
TGTGCCTGGTCCCGAGGGACAGGGATTAACTATGGCTACACCTTC
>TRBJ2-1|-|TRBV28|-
CASSSIRAALYNEQFF
TGTGCCAGCAGTTCCATCAGAGCGGCCCTCTACAATGAGCAGTTCTTC
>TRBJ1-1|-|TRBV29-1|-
CSVRLSGRTEAFF
TGCAGCGTTAGGTTGTCAGGGCGGACTGAAGCTTTCTTT
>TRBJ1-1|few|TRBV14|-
CASSRLDTEAFF
TGTGCCAGCAGCCGTCTAGACACTGAAGCTTTCTTT
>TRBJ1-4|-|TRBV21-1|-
CASSKRRQPATNEKLFF
TGTGCCAGCAGCAAACGGCGACAGCCAGCAACTAATGAAAAACTGTTTTTT
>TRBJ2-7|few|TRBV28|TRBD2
CASRGSGLNEQYF
TGTGCCAGCAGGGGTAGCGGGTTGAACGAGCAGTACTTC
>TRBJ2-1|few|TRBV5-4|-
CASSLQGSSYNEQFF
TGTGCCAGCAGCCTACAGGGTAGCTCCTACAATGAGCAGTTCTTC
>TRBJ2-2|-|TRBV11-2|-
CASLPRGASTGELFF
TGTGCCTCCCTCCCTCGGGGAGCTAGTACCGGGGAGCTGTTTTTT
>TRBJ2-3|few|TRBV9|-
CASSVVEDTQYF
TGTGCCAGCAGCGTAGTTGAGGATACGCAGTATTTT
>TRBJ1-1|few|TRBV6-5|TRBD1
CASTPGQGAYSEAFF
TGTGCCAGCACCCCGGGACAGGGGGCCTATTCTGAAGCTTTCTTT
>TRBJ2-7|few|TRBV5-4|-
CASSSPDTYYEQYF
TGTGCCAGCAGCTCCCCGGACACTTACTACGAGCAGTACTTC
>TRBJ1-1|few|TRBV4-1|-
CASSQDRAPPGAFF
TGCGCCAGCAGCCAAGATAGAGCCCCGCCGGGAGCTTTCTTT
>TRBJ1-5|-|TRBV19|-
CASSTGASNQPQHF
TGTGCCAGCTCGACAGGTGCCAGCAATCAGCCCCAGCATTTT
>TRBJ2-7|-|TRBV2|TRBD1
CASRTGGHEQYF
TGTGCCAGCCGGACAGGGGGGCACGAGCAGTACTTC
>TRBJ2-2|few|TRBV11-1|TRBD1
CASRVTGANTGELFF
TGTGCCAGCAGGGTCACAGGGGCCAACACCGGGGAGCTGTTTTTT
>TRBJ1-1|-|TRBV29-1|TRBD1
CSALLQGEEAFF
TGCAGCGCCTTATTACAGGGGGAAGAAGCTTTCTTT
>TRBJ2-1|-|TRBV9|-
CASSVGTGRGANEQFF
TGTGCCAGCAGCGTAGGAACAGGGCGAGGGGCCAATGAGCAGTTCTTC
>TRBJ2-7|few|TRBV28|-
CASTFRDHEQYF
TGTGCCAGCACCTTCCGGGATCACGAGCAGTACTTC
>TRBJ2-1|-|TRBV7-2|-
CASSLDRVYGEQFF
TGTGCCAGCAGCTTAGACAGGGTGTACGGTGAGCAGTTCTTC
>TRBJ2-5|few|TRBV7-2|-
CASSPAGQTRTQYF
TGTGCCAGCAGCCCGGCGGGCCAGACGCGGACCCAGTACTTC
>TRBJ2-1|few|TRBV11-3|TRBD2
CASSSPLAADNEQFF
TGTGCCAGCAGCTCCCCACTAGCGGCCGACAATGAGCAGTTCTTC
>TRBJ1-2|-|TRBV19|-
CASSSRRRGYTF
TGTGCCAGTAGTTCTCGGAGGCGTGGCTACACCTTC
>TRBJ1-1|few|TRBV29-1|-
CSVERNTEAFF
TGCAGCGTTGAGAGAAACACTGAAGCTTTCTTT
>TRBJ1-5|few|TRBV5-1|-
CASSLDSPNQPQHF
TGCGCCAGCAGCTTAGACAGTCCCAATCAGCCCCAGCATTTT
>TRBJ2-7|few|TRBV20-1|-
CSVPGESEQYF
TGCAGTGTCCCAGGGGAGAGCGAGCAGTACTTC
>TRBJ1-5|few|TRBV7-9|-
CASSRSTGSNQPQHF
TGTGCCAGCAGCCGCTCGACAGGCAGCAATCAGCCCCAGCATTTT
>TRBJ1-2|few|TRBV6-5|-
CASSYRDNLGYTF
TGTGCCAGCAGTTACAGGGACAACTTAGGCTACACCTTC
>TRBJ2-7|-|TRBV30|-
CAWSTRVNYEQYF
TGTGCCTGGAGTACCAGGGTTAACTACGAGCAGTACTTC